Following are 32 T cell receptor beta chains from one sample sequenced in a study of blood T cell repertoires in COVID-19 (dated by TCRdb to between 2020 and 2021). The library was prepared using the immunoSEQ multiplex PCR assay. TCRdb obtained this table from immuneACCESS and retained in-frame rearrangements with V and J assigned. These tables miss some clones; where compared with another copy, unresolved V genes account for less than half of the shortfall, and the remainder is unexplained. The sample includes about 55,000 clones, with 90% observed a single time. Of the sample, approximately 16% is held by the ten largest clones. Sequences were obtained from peripheral blood. The receptor source for this set is an older man with acute or convalescent COVID-19.

The rearrangement links TRBV19 to TRBJ2-7; 11 nucleotides match TRBD1. J gave up 6 bases and V 6 bases, and 7 bases lay outside the gene matches. CDR3 length: 14 amino acids. Germline CDR1 is LNHDA and CDR2 is SQIVND (reference sequence). The DNA of the CDR3 is TGTGCCAGTAGCGGGGGACAGGGGGTCCCCGAGCAGTACTTC. Translating it yields CASSGGQGVPEQYF. The variable domain in full, completed from reference TRBV19 and TRBJ2-7, reads DGGITQSPKYLFRKEGQNVTLSCEQNLNHDAMYWYRQDPGQGLRLIYYSQIVNDFQKGDIAEGYSVSREKKESFPLTVTSAQKNPTAFYLCASSGGQGVPEQYFGPGTRLTVT.

This clone was seen once. CDR3 DNA sequence: TGTGCCAGCAGCCCCCCCGGCAGGGGAGGCAATCAGCCCCAGCATTTT. Protein sequence: CASSPPGRGGNQPQHF. The V call is TRBV7-2, the J call TRBJ1-5, with D possibly matching TRBD1 (6 bases). V was shortened by 5 bases and J by 2 bases, with 16 bases between the two germline ends. CDR3 size: 16 residues. Looked up from germline, CDR1 is SGHTA and CDR2 is FQGNSA.

This chain uses TRBV7-9 with TRBJ1-4; D remains unclear. CDR1 SEHNR and CDR2 FQNEAQ come from the germline V gene (reference sequence). V shed 5 bases and J shed 8 bases, with 15 bases lying between them. The CDR3 is made up of 14 amino acids. CDR3: CASSRTLSAEKLFF. The CDR3 DNA reads as TGTGCCAGCAGCCGGACCCTTAGCGCGGAAAAACTGTTTTTT. Combining the CDR3 with reference TRBV7-9 and TRBJ1-4 gives the whole variable domain DTGVSQNPRHKITKRGQNVTFRCDPISEHNRLYWYRQTLGQGPEFLTYFQNEAQLEKSRLLSDRFSAERPKGSFSTLEIQRTEQGDSAMYLCASSRTLSAEKLFFGSGTQLSVL.

This chain joins TRBV6-5 and TRBJ2-1; TRBD1 agrees at 9 bases. The CDR3 contains 15 residues. Germline V lookup: CDR1 MNHEY, CDR2 SVGAGI. The V and J ends lost 7 bases and 2 bases, in that order; junction bases with no gene match: 6. The CDR3 sequence is CASKKTGGPYNEQFF. The CDR3 DNA reads as TGTGCCAGCAAAAAGACAGGGGGTCCCTACAATGAGCAGTTCTTC.

This rearrangement joins TRBV2 to TRBJ2-7, with TRBD1 matching over 10 bases. Trimming took 9 bases from V and 3 from J; bases not matched to a gene: 2. CDR1 SNHLY and CDR2 FYNNEI come from the germline V gene. CDR3 length equals 12 residues. The CDR3 sequence: CARGTGVYEQYF. CDR3 bases: TGTGCCAGAGGGACAGGGGTCTACGAGCAGTACTTC.

This chain connects TRBV18 to TRBJ1-2, with a possible D match to TRBD1 (5 bases). Germline CDR1 KGHSH, CDR2 LQKENI. Trimming took off 3 bases at V and 5 bases at J, with 10 bases between the two ends. CDR3 size: 13 residues. The CDR3 DNA reads as TGTGCCAGCTCACCGGACACGGAATATGGCTACACCTTC. Its translation is CASSPDTEYGYTF.

This clone was counted a single time. The rearrangement joins TRBV6-5 to TRBJ2-7; D unclear. This CDR3 is 16 amino acids long. The germline CDR1 and CDR2 sequences are MNHEY and SVGAGI. Trimming took off 0 bases at V and 0 bases at J, with 12 bases between the two ends. The CDR3 sequence: CASSYSPPGPSYEQYF. The CDR3 nucleotides read TGTGCCAGCAGTTACTCACCCCCGGGTCCCTCCTACGAGCAGTACTTC.

V gene TRBV6-5 combines with J gene TRBJ2-5; 7 bases agree with TRBD2. CDR3 length: 13 amino acids. Germline CDR1 reads MNHEY; CDR2 reads SVGAGI. V shed 6 bases and J 4 bases; nucleotides not matched to a gene: 5. The CDR3 loop is CASRAASGETQYF. CDR3 coding DNA: TGTGCCAGCAGGGCGGCTAGCGGAGAGACCCAGTACTTC.

The rearrangement joins TRBV5-8 to TRBJ2-3; 11 bases agree with TRBD2. Germline trimming cut 0 bases from V and 0 bases from J; bases unmatched to any gene: 9. From germline, CDR1 is SGHTS and CDR2 YDEGEE. The CDR3 has 19 residues. CDR3 protein: CASSLVLAGGIASTDTQYF. CDR3 DNA sequence: TGTGCCAGCAGCTTGGTGCTAGCGGGGGGCATCGCTAGCACAGATACGCAGTATTTT.

The chain uses TRBV5-1 and TRBJ2-5, with a weak D call TRBD2 (6 bases). Germline assignment: CDR1 SGHRS and CDR2 YFSETQ. CDR3 length equals 15 residues. Trimming shortened V by 4 bases and J by 4 bases, and 17 bases separated the two germline ends. This chain's CDR3 is CASSHREPRGETQYF. In DNA, the CDR3 is TGCGCCAGCAGCCACCGGGAGCCGAGGGGAGAGACCCAGTACTTC.

The V gene is TRBV2, the J gene TRBJ2-3; 7 bases match TRBD2. Germline V lookup: CDR1 SNHLY, CDR2 FYNNEI. J lost 4 bases, V lost 6 bases, and 10 bases had no gene match. CDR3 length: 15 residues. The CDR3 loop is CASSGGRGSADTQYF. CDR3 nucleotides: TGTGCCAGCAGCGGAGGGAGGGGTAGCGCAGATACGCAGTATTTT.

The genes are TRBV7-3 and TRBJ2-7; TRBD2 aligns across 8 bases. CDR1 SGHTA and CDR2 FQGTGA come from the germline V gene. V trimming: 5 bases; J trimming: 12 bases; junction bases outside the gene matches: 9. This CDR3 contains 12 residues. The CDR3 is CASSPAGRALYF. CDR3 coding DNA: TGTGCCAGCAGCCCCGCCGGGAGGGCACTGTACTTC.

The chain couples TRBV6-5 to TRBJ2-7; TRBD1 matches at 7 bases. After removal of 0 bases from V and 2 bases from J, the junction contained 4 bases not matched to a gene. CDR1 is MNHEY, CDR2 SVGAGI, per germline. The CDR3 is made up of 15 amino acids. The CDR3 sequence: CASSYSRDSTYEQYF. The CDR3 DNA sequence: TGTGCCAGCAGTTACTCGAGGGACAGCACCTACGAGCAGTACTTC.

The CDR3 DNA reads as TGTGCCAGCAGTTTGGGACTAGCGGGACCTCAGGGAGATACGCAGTATTTT. Its translation is CASSLGLAGPQGDTQYF. This chain connects TRBV27 to TRBJ2-3; TRBD2 agrees at 13 bases. Trimming took 3 bases from V and 5 from J; bases not matched to a gene: 8. There are 17 residues in the CDR3. CDR1 is MNHEY and CDR2 is SMNVEV in the germline V gene (reference sequence).

J is TRBJ2-1 and V is TRBV29-1; D is perhaps TRBD2 (6 bases). Germline V gene data show CDR1 as SQVTM and CDR2 as ANQGSEA. V lost 3 bases, J lost 8 bases, and 11 bases lay in between. This CDR3 spans 12 amino acids. CDR3 bases: TGCAGCGTTGAGTTTTCGGGGGATGAGCAGTTCTTC. Amino acids: CSVEFSGDEQFF.

V is TRBV7-2 and J is TRBJ1-6, with D possibly TRBD1 on 6 matching bases. The CDR3 has 19 amino acids. With 2 bases removed from V and 4 bases from J, the gap between germline ends came to 21 bases. Germline V gene sequence: CDR1 SGHTA, CDR2 FQGNSA. The CDR3 here is CASSLRTALYSEYNSPLHF. The CDR3 nucleotides read TGTGCCAGCAGCTTAAGGACAGCCCTATATTCTGAATATAATTCACCCCTCCACTTT.

The rearrangement uses TRBV20-1 and TRBJ2-2; D is unresolved. Trimming took off 3 bases at V and 4 bases at J, with 9 bases between the two ends. CDR1 is DFQATT and CDR2 is SNEGSKA in the germline V gene (reference sequence). The CDR3 is 13 amino acids. Written as DNA, the CDR3 is TGCAGTGCTAGTCAGCCGGGCACCGGGGAGCTGTTTTTT. This sequence encodes CSASQPGTGELFF.

The chain is built from TRBV5-4 and TRBJ1-2, with D tentatively TRBD1 (5 bases). Per the germline V gene, CDR1 is SGHNT and CDR2 is YYREEE (reference sequence). The germline V and J ends were trimmed by 4 bases and 8 bases, with 21 bases remaining between them. The CDR3 is 15 amino acids. In nucleotides, the CDR3 is TGTGCCAGCAGCCTACCGGGACTGATCAATGGGGGCTACACCTTC. This sequence encodes CASSLPGLINGGYTF.

The chain recombines TRBV3-1 (or the pseudogene TRBV3-2) with TRBJ1-1; no firm D call. CDR3 length equals 16 residues. With 3 bases removed from V and 10 bases from J, the gap between germline ends came to 24 bases. Germline CDR1 and CDR2: LGHDT and YNNKEL (reference sequence). Here the CDR3 DNA reads TGTGCCAGCAGCCAGGCCGGCCACAGACGCCCGAGCGGAGCTTTCTTT. It translates to CASSQAGHRRPSGAFF.

This clone appeared a single time. The chain links TRBV10-3 to TRBJ1-6, with D maybe TRBD1 (6 bases). V was cut by 0 bases and J by 5 bases, with 11 bases left in between. The CDR3 spans 16 residues. The germline V gene encodes CDR1 ENHRY and CDR2 SYGVKD. CDR3: CAISESSGANNSPLHF. CDR3 nucleotide sequence: TGTGCCATCAGTGAGTCGTCAGGGGCGAATAATTCACCCCTCCACTTT.

This clone was detected only once. The gene calls are TRBV5-1 and TRBJ1-2; 7 nucleotides align to TRBD1. J was trimmed by 4 bases and V by 0 bases; bases with no gene match: 6. The CDR3 sequence is 15 residues long. The germline gives CDR1 SGHRS, CDR2 YFSETQ. CDR3 DNA: TGCGCCAGCAGCTTGGACAGGGGAAGAAGCTATGGCTACACCTTC. Encoded protein: CASSLDRGRSYGYTF. The variable domain in full, with the rest retrieved from reference TRBV5-1 and TRBJ1-2, is KAGVTQTPRYLIKTRGQQVTLSCSPISGHRSVSWYQQTPGQGLQFLFEYFSETQRNKGNFPGRFSGRQFSNSRSEMNVSTLELGDSALYLCASSLDRGRSYGYTFGSGTRLTVV.

The genes are TRBV7-2 and TRBJ2-5; 7 bases align to TRBD2. CDR1 is SGHTA, CDR2 FQGNSA, per germline. The length of the CDR3 is 14 residues. V dropped 2 bases and J dropped 5; count of bases not matched to a gene: 5. The CDR3 DNA reads TGTGCCAGCAGCTTATATGGGCGGGGGGAGACCCAGTACTTC. Translation gives CASSLYGRGETQYF.

This rearrangement joins TRBV9 to TRBJ2-4; TRBD2 agrees at 7 bases. CDR1 SGDLS and CDR2 YYNGEE come from the germline V gene. The CDR3 totals 15 residues. V lost 3 bases, J lost 5 bases, and 8 bases stayed unmatched. The CDR3 sequence: CASSARGERENIQYF. The CDR3 DNA follows: TGTGCCAGCAGCGCCCGGGGGGAGCGGGAAAACATTCAGTACTTC.

The chain is built from TRBV25-1 and TRBJ1-1; 8 bases map to TRBD1. V was pared by 4 bases and J by 3 bases, with 1 base of the junction left unmatched. CDR3 length: 13 residues. Germline CDR1 and CDR2: MGHDK and SYGVNS. The CDR3, as DNA: TGTGCCAGCAGTGGGACAGGGTACACTGAAGCTTTCTTT. Translating it yields CASSGTGYTEAFF.

The V and J genes are TRBV5-4 and TRBJ2-1, with unresolved D. V lost 8 bases to trimming and J lost 0 bases, with 12 bases between them. Germline CDR1 SGHNT, CDR2 YYREEE (reference sequence). This CDR3 is built from 14 residues. CDR3 in DNA: TGTGCCAGTCGCCCTGAGGTCTCCTACAATGAGCAGTTCTTC. Its translation: CASRPEVSYNEQFF. Complete variable domain (other parts from reference TRBV5-4 and TRBJ2-1): ETGVTQSPTHLIKTRGQQVTLRCSSQSGHNTVSWYQQALGQGPQFIFQYYREEENGRGNFPPRFSGLQFPNYSSELNVNALELDDSALYLCASRPEVSYNEQFFGPGTRLTVL.

This sequence joins TRBV9 and TRBJ1-2, with D tentatively TRBD1 (5 bases). Germline CDR1 reads SGDLS; CDR2 reads YYNGEE. The CDR3 totals 13 residues. Trimming removed 0 bases from V and 7 bases from J, with 10 bases in between. The CDR3 sequence: CASSVGGTAGYTF. CDR3 bases: TGTGCCAGCAGCGTAGGGGGGACTGCTGGCTACACCTTC.

The chain couples TRBV19 to TRBJ2-3, with 10 positions matching TRBD1. The CDR3 runs 16 residues. V lost 4 bases and J lost 2; bases outside the gene matches: 6. The germline gives CDR1 LNHDA, CDR2 SQIVND (reference sequence). CDR3 DNA: TGTGCCAGTAGTACCCGGGACAGGGGTTACACAGATACGCAGTATTTT. Residues: CASSTRDRGYTDTQYF. Using reference TRBV19 and TRBJ2-3 for the parts outside the CDR3, the full variable domain is DGGITQSPKYLFRKEGQNVTLSCEQNLNHDAMYWYRQDPGQGLRLIYYSQIVNDFQKGDIAEGYSVSREKKESFPLTVTSAQKNPTAFYLCASSTRDRGYTDTQYFGPGTRLTVL.

V gene TRBV7-8 combines with J gene TRBJ2-6; TRBD1 matches at 7 bases. This CDR3 has 18 amino acids. J was trimmed by 0 bases and V by 1 base; bases with no gene match: 6. Germline CDR1 SGHVS, CDR2 FQNEAQ. DNA for the CDR3: TGTGCCAGCAGCTTAGAGGGACAGAGATTCTCTGGGGCCAACGTCCTGACTTTC. Amino acid sequence: CASSLEGQRFSGANVLTF. The entire variable domain, with the rest obtained from reference TRBV7-8 and TRBJ2-6, is as follows: GAGVSQSPRYKVAKRGQDVALRCDPISGHVSLFWYQQALGQGPEFLTYFQNEAQLDKSGLPSDRFFAERPEGSVSTLKIQRTQQEDSAVYLCASSLEGQRFSGANVLTFGAGSRLTVL.

The chain employs TRBV11-1 and TRBJ2-7, with D perhaps matching TRBD2 (5 bases). Trimming took 3 bases from V and 5 from J, leaving 17 bases between them. This CDR3 has 15 residues. Germline V gene data show CDR1 as SGHAT and CDR2 as FQDESV (reference sequence). The CDR3 region has the DNA TGTGCCAGCAGCTTGGCCAGGACTCTTTCCCACGAGCAGTACTTC. This gives the protein CASSLARTLSHEQYF. Drawing the rest from reference TRBV11-1 and TRBJ2-7, the complete variable domain is EAEVAQSPRYKITEKSQAVAFWCDPISGHATLYWYRQILGQGPELLVQFQDESVVDDSQLPKDRFSAERLKGVDSTLKIQPAELGDSAMYLCASSLARTLSHEQYFGPGTRLTVT.

The chain uses TRBV9 and TRBJ1-5; 7 bases fit TRBD1. Germline V gives CDR1 SGDLS, CDR2 YYNGEE. The V gene end was trimmed by 0 bases and the J gene end by 5 bases; junction bases not matched to a gene: 8. This CDR3 comprises 16 residues. The CDR3: CASSVGEGGYDQPQHF. DNA for the CDR3: TGTGCCAGCAGCGTAGGCGAAGGGGGCTATGATCAGCCCCAGCATTTT.

J is TRBJ2-6 and V is TRBV19; TRBD2 might be the D (5 bases). Trimming pared 6 bases from V and 0 bases from J, leaving 12 bases between. The germline V gene has CDR1 LNHDA and CDR2 SQIVND (reference sequence). This CDR3 has 16 amino acids. CDR3 DNA: TGTGCCAGTAGGGGCTTCGGACTCTCTGGGGCCAACGTCCTGACTTTC. Its translation is CASRGFGLSGANVLTF.

The genes are TRBV19 and TRBJ1-1; a possible D gene is TRBD1 (6 bases). The ends were cut back, 2 bases at V and 5 bases at J, with 18 bases in the middle. Germline CDR1 and CDR2: LNHDA and SQIVND (reference sequence). The CDR3 sequence is 16 residues long. The chain's CDR3 is CASSINEGGAGTEAFF. The DNA for the CDR3 is TGTGCCAGTAGTATAAATGAGGGGGGAGCGGGGACTGAAGCTTTCTTT.